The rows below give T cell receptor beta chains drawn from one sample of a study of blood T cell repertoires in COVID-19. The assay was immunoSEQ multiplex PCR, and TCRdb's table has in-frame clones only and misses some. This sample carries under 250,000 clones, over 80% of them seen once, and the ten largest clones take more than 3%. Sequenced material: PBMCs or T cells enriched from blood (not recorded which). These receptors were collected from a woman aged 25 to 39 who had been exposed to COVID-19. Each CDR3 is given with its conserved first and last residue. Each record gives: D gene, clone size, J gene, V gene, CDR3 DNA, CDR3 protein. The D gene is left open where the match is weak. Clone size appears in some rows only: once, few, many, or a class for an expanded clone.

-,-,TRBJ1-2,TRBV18,TGTGCCAGCTCTCTAGCGGGACGGCGCTATGGCTACACCTTC,CASSLAGRRYGYTF
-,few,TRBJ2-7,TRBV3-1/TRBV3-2,TGTGCCAGCAGCCACAGACAGGCTTCCGAGCAGTACTTC,CASSHRQASEQYF
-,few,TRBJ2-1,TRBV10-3,TGTGCCATCAGTGCTCGCGGAGAGGCCAATGAGCAGTTCTTC,CAISARGEANEQFF
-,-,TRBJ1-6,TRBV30,TGTGCCTGGAGTGTACGCCAGGGTCTTGCACCCCTCCACTTT,CAWSVRQGLAPLHF
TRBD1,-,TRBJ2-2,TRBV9,TGTGCCAGCAGCGACCCCCAGGGGGCGTCCGGGGAGCTGTTTTTT,CASSDPQGASGELFF
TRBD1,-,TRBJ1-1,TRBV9,TGTGCCAGCAGCGTGGGACAGGGGAATCGAGCTTTCTTT,CASSVGQGNRAFF
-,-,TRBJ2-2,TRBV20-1,TGCAGTGCTCCTCTTTACGGGGAGCTGTTTTTT,CSAPLYGELFF
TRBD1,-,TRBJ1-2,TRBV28,TGTGCCAGCAGGTTACAGGGGGCCTGGGGCTACACCTTC,CASRLQGAWGYTF
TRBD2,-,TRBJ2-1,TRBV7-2,TGTGCCAGCAGCAGACTAGCGGGAGGGGGTGAGCAGTTCTTC,CASSRLAGGGEQFF
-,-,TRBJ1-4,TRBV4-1,TGCGCCAGCAGCCAAGATAGACAGCCTAATGAAAAACTGTTTTTT,CASSQDRQPNEKLFF
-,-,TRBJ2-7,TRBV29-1,TGCAGCGTTGAAGTGGCCTTATACGAGCAGTACTTC,CSVEVALYEQYF
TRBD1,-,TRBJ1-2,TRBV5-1,TGCGCCAGCAGCTCCCGAAGTACAGGGGGCTATGGCTACACCTTC,CASSSRSTGGYGYTF
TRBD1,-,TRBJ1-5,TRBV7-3,TGTGCCAGCAGCTTATGGGCAGGGGGGTGCAATCAGCCCCAGCATTTT,CASSLWAGGCNQPQHF
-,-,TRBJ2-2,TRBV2,TGTGCCAGCAGTCCCGCCCTCGCAGGTCCCGGGGAGCTGTTTTTT,CASSPALAGPGELFF
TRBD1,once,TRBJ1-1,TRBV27,TGTGCCAGCAGTAAATACAGGGGTGGCGGCACTGAAGCTTTCTTT,CASSKYRGGGTEAFF
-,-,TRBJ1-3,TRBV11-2,TGTGCCAGCAGCTTACCAGGGTGGGGAAACACCATATATTTT,CASSLPGWGNTIYF
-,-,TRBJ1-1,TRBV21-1,TGTGCCAGCAGCAAAGGCAAGTTGTCTCCAGAGGTGAACACTGAAGCTTTCTTT,CASSKGKLSPEVNTEAFF
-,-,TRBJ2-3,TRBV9,TGTGCCAGCAGCTCAGAGTTGGGCACGCAGTATTTT,CASSSELGTQYF
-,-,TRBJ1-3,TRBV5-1,TGCGCCAGTACGACGGGCTCTGGAAACACCATATATTTT,CASTTGSGNTIYF
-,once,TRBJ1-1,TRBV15,TGTGCCACCAGCAGAGTATGGGGGCAAGCTGAAGCTTTCTTT,CATSRVWGQAEAFF
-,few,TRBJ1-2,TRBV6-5,TGTGCCAGCATGAGGGCCAAGGTTGGCTACACCTTC,CASMRAKVGYTF
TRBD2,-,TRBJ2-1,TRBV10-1,TGCGCCAGCAGTGAGTCTTGGCGGGAGGGAAATGAGCAGTTCTTC,CASSESWREGNEQFF
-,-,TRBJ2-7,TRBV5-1,TGCGCCAGCAGCTCTGGGGGGAGCGAGCAGTACTTC,CASSSGGSEQYF
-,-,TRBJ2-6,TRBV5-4,TGTGCCAGCAGCCTTGAAGAGACACGGAACCTCAACGTCCTGACTTTC,CASSLEETRNLNVLTF
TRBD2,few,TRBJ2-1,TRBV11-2,TGTGCCAGCAGCGCGGGTAGACTAGCGGGAGGTGGTGAGCAGTTCTTC,CASSAGRLAGGGEQFF
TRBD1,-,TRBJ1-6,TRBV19,TGTGCCAGTAGCCGACAGGGGGGATCACCCCTCCACTTT,CASSRQGGSPLHF
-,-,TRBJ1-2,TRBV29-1,TGCAGCGTTGTAGATTCGAACTATGGCTACACCTTC,CSVVDSNYGYTF